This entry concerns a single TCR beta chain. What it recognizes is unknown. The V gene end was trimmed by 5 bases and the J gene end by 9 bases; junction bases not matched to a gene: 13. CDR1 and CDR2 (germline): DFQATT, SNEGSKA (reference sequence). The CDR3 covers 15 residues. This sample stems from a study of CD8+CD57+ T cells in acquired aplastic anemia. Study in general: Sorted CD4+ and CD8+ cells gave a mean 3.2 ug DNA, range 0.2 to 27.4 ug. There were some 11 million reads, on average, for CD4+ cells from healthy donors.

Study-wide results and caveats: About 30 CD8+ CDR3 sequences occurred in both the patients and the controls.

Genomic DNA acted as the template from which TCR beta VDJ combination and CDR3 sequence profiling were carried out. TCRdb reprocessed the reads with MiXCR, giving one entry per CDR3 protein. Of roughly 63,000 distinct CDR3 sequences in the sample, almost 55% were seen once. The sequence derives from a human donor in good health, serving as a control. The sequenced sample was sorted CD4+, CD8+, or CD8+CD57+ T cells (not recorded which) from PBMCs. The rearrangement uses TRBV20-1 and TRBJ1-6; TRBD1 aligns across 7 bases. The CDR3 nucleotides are TGCAGTGCTCGCGCCCCGACAGGGAGAGGTTCACCCCTCCACTTT. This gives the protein CSARAPTGRGSPLHF.